This paragraph reports one T cell receptor beta chain. Its antigen is not yet known. No much larger clone exists at a distance of one base, and base qualities are not known. The entry originates in a study of blood T cell repertoires in COVID-19 (dated by TCRdb to 2018 to 2020). Some background on the complete study: Samples from collaborators originated in the United States, Italy and Spain and spanned both the acute and convalescent phases of COVID-19. The material from the prospective study consisted of cDNA or gDNA derived from T cells, B-cell-depleted T cells, or PBMCs. Subjects who had been exposed to COVID-19, were actively infected with it, or had recovered from it provided the deeply sampled blood TCRbeta repertoires that made up the dataset. The repertoires were made available in a free public database intended to serve as a resource for research on the immune response to SARS-CoV-2. The samples were drawn from two sources: the first 160 participants of the ongoing ImmuneRACE study, and 950 to 1,500 subjects contributed by 6 global collaborators. The sample metadata nearly always contained a de-identified subject ID, COVID-19 status, age in years and sex. HLA class I and class II types, where available, came from metadata supplied by the sample provider rather than from assay-based typing. General study outcomes and caveats: The amount of clinical and demographic metadata varied by source and participant and was provided uncurated.

In Seattle, one collaborating source enrolled patients while the infection was active and tracked those patients longitudinally over the course of disease. Each collaborating institution followed its own protocols to collect whole blood in K2EDTA tubes. For TCRbeta analysis, collaborator samples were shipped as frozen whole blood, as isolated PBMCs, or as DNA extracted from either sample type. Inclusive of the bounding cysteine and phenylalanine, the CDR3 is 15 residues long. The retained sequence is limited to the CDR3, 45 bases, with the frame set at the first base. Unmatched junction bases come to 5, with V trimmed by 3 bases and J by 2 bases. CDR1 and CDR2 (MDHEN, SYDVKM) derive from the germline V gene. TCRbeta CDR3 regions were amplified from genomic DNA using the immunoSEQ Assay, a bias-controlled multiplex PCR. The study's processing was this. Nucleated cell counts per sample were estimated from amplification of reference gene primers within the assay. To quantify the absolute abundance of each unique TCRbeta CDR3 rearrangement, sequence reads were collapsed and filtered. Productive Simpson clonality was computed per sample as the square root of Simpson's diversity index over productive rearrangements. Held by TCRdb, this immuneACCESS table contains in-frame sequences only and omits some clones. Under half of the omission traces to an unresolved V gene where checked; the cause of the rest is unknown. That table furnishes V, J and clone size, whereas the DNA furnished D and trimming. The sample table records roughly 290,000 clones; about 85% of these occur just once. Roughly 0.87% of the sample belongs to the ten largest clones.

The sequencing input was peripheral blood. Recombination connected TRBV28 to TRBJ2-5, with TRBD1 identical over 8 junction bases. The receptor was derived from a human donor with COVID-19, enrolled during active disease. The donor label of this sample is uncertain. CDR3 sequence: CASSLPQGEQETQYF. The bases read TGTGCCAGCAGTTTGCCACAGGGGGAACAAGAGACCCAGTACTTC.